This T cell receptor beta chain originates from a study of blood T cell repertoires in COVID-19. The CDR3 covers 14 residues. Germline V CDR1 and CDR2: SQVTM, ANQGSEA. Unmatched junction bases numbered 5, after V lost 6 bases and J lost 1 base. Profiling relied on immunoSEQ multiplex PCR, and the TCRdb table lists in-frame clones only, not all of them. The table records some 48,000 clones, over 75% of them present only once. Sequences were obtained from peripheral blood. The chain carries TRBV29-1 and TRBJ2-2, with 7 positions matching TRBD1. This TCR came from a woman of 80 years or more with COVID-19, enrolled during active disease. CDR3 DNA sequence: TGCAGCGTGAAAGACAGGGTGAACACCGGGGAGCTGTTTTTT. It is translated as CSVKDRVNTGELFF.